These T cell receptor beta chains were read from a single sample in a study of shared clonotypes between healthy human individuals. Sequencing used immunoSEQ multiplex PCR; TCRdb keeps in-frame clones, though not all of them. In the table there are 700,000 to 950,000 clones, about 96% of which are singletons. The sequenced sample consisted of naive CD8+ T cells sorted from blood. The receptors here all came from a man younger than 40 in good health. Both conserved end residues are trimmed from each CDR3. Rows may omit the clone size; those that give it use once, few, many or a size class.

v_call: TRBV18; clone_size: .; cdr3_aa: ASSFLPPIAVLSGNEQF
v_call: TRBV6-5; clone_size: .; cdr3_aa: ASKVQGARTEAF
v_call: TRBV5-8; clone_size: .; cdr3_aa: ASSSRRGTGNEKLF
v_call: TRBV28; clone_size: .; cdr3_aa: ASSLGTGADTQY
v_call: TRBV7-9; clone_size: .; cdr3_aa: ASSLVLGGTDSPNYGYT
v_call: TRBV27; clone_size: .; cdr3_aa: ASSLSWDRSYNEQF
v_call: TRBV5-6; clone_size: once; cdr3_aa: ASSLERETWYHEQY
v_call: TRBV7-2; clone_size: .; cdr3_aa: ASSFSPGELF
v_call: TRBV5-1; clone_size: .; cdr3_aa: ASSLERSLLGNEQF
v_call: TRBV7-7; clone_size: .; cdr3_aa: ASSLAPYDTGELF
v_call: TRBV28; clone_size: .; cdr3_aa: ASSFIWGGQVEQY
v_call: TRBV2; clone_size: .; cdr3_aa: ASRADELF
v_call: TRBV7-9; clone_size: .; cdr3_aa: ASSPGIWNQGSEETQY
v_call: TRBV11-2; clone_size: .; cdr3_aa: ASSFSSGGYNEQF
v_call: TRBV7-8; clone_size: .; cdr3_aa: ASSLGRTGYTEAF
v_call: TRBV14; clone_size: .; cdr3_aa: ASSQEVYGNTIY
v_call: TRBV19; clone_size: .; cdr3_aa: ASSIAGGDYSYEQY
v_call: TRBV27; clone_size: .; cdr3_aa: ASSLDRGPWETQY
v_call: TRBV19; clone_size: .; cdr3_aa: ASSLGGGNQPQH
v_call: TRBV11-2; clone_size: .; cdr3_aa: ASSSRQGDNQPQH
v_call: TRBV27; clone_size: .; cdr3_aa: ASSPWTGFYEQY
v_call: TRBV11-2; clone_size: .; cdr3_aa: ASSEGLAGVRYEQY
v_call: TRBV4-1; clone_size: once; cdr3_aa: ASSQAPGTSGQETQY
v_call: TRBV27; clone_size: .; cdr3_aa: ASSRRGINPYEQY
v_call: TRBV7-3; clone_size: .; cdr3_aa: ASSERMGEQF
v_call: TRBV5-4; clone_size: .; cdr3_aa: ASSFSGQGINYGYT
v_call: TRBV7-9; clone_size: .; cdr3_aa: ASSQRTGPTTDTQY
v_call: TRBV7-2; clone_size: .; cdr3_aa: ASSLRLLAQETQY
v_call: TRBV11-2; clone_size: .; cdr3_aa: ASSARGDEKLF
v_call: TRBV7-9; clone_size: .; cdr3_aa: ASSLVPTSSYTDTQY
v_call: TRBV11-2; clone_size: .; cdr3_aa: ASSNWTRRGYT
v_call: TRBV11-2; clone_size: .; cdr3_aa: ASSRHPTNTGELF
v_call: TRBV11-2; clone_size: .; cdr3_aa: ASSLDLDRIHTEAF
v_call: TRBV15; clone_size: .; cdr3_aa: ATSRPGANVLT
v_call: TRBV5-1; clone_size: .; cdr3_aa: ASSPEDSSNQPQH
v_call: TRBV21-1; clone_size: .; cdr3_aa: ASSKAILAIYNEQF
v_call: TRBV4-1; clone_size: .; cdr3_aa: ASSYGQRTGELF
v_call: TRBV25-1; clone_size: .; cdr3_aa: ASSELVTSGAYEQY
v_call: TRBV10-2; clone_size: .; cdr3_aa: ASSLGRDTDTQY
v_call: TRBV7-8; clone_size: .; cdr3_aa: ASSLAGTGANEQF
v_call: TRBV11-2; clone_size: few; cdr3_aa: ASSLPARTGELF
v_call: TRBV7-3; clone_size: .; cdr3_aa: ASSLREGGEQF
v_call: TRBV27; clone_size: .; cdr3_aa: ASKQGAAKNIQY
v_call: TRBV30; clone_size: .; cdr3_aa: AWRQGGSTEAF
v_call: TRBV7-9; clone_size: .; cdr3_aa: ASSHTAYEQY
v_call: TRBV7-9; clone_size: .; cdr3_aa: ASRRLAKNIQY
v_call: TRBV10-2; clone_size: .; cdr3_aa: ASTNRGPDRANYGYT
v_call: TRBV11-2; clone_size: once; cdr3_aa: ASSLDGGQINTEAF
v_call: TRBV6-6; clone_size: .; cdr3_aa: ASSLPANTQY
v_call: TRBV2; clone_size: .; cdr3_aa: ASSEARTGSYGYT
v_call: TRBV6-5; clone_size: .; cdr3_aa: ASSQRTGHPTWAF
v_call: TRBV29-1; clone_size: once; cdr3_aa: SVETSGLNHEQY
v_call: TRBV10-2; clone_size: .; cdr3_aa: ASKIRREETQY
v_call: TRBV15; clone_size: once; cdr3_aa: ATSRDRGSFYEQY
v_call: TRBV10-3; clone_size: .; cdr3_aa: AISPDIQRTDTQY
v_call: TRBV28; clone_size: .; cdr3_aa: ASKGQQLWETQY